The 7 T cell receptor beta chains reported below all come from one sample, sequenced in a study of shared clonotypes between healthy human individuals. CD45RO-negative, CCR7-selected cells formed the naive CD8 fraction, which excluded terminally differentiated effector memory CD45RA+ cells. Data came from immunoSEQ multiplex PCR; TCRdb stores just in-frame clones and leaves some out. The sample has some 800,000 clones, 80% to 95% seen once. Material: naive CD8+ T cells sorted from blood. The source is a man younger than 40 in good health.

The chain carries TRBV10-3 and TRBJ2-5; possibly TRBD2 for D (6 bases). This CDR3 is 13 amino acids long. Germline V lookup: CDR1 ENHRY, CDR2 SYGVKD. The ends were cut back, 4 bases at V and 4 bases at J, with 10 bases in the middle. The CDR3 reads CAISVGGTETQYF. DNA for the CDR3: TGTGCCATCAGTGTCGGAGGGACAGAGACCCAGTACTTC.

The V call is TRBV7-9, the J call TRBJ2-1; 12 nucleotides line up with TRBD2. In germline, CDR1 is SEHNR, CDR2 FQNEAQ (reference sequence). The CDR3 consists of 14 residues. V lost 10 bases to trimming and J lost 8 bases; unmatched junction nucleotides: 9. CDR3 protein: CATGGLAGLDEQFF. As DNA, the CDR3 is TGTGCCACCGGGGGACTAGCGGGTCTCGATGAGCAGTTCTTC.

The chain employs TRBV9 and TRBJ2-2; no clear D gene. The CDR3 consists of 14 residues. V was shortened by 0 bases and J by 5 bases, with 8 bases between the two germline ends. CDR1 SGDLS and CDR2 YYNGEE come from the germline V gene. The CDR3 DNA reads as TGTGCCAGCAGCGTAGTGGCCGGGACCGGGGAGCTGTTTTTT. It is translated as CASSVVAGTGELFF.

The genes are TRBV28 and TRBJ1-5, with 8 bases aligning to TRBD1. With V trimmed by 7 bases and J by 6 bases, 11 bases remained unmatched. In germline, CDR1 is MDHEN, CDR2 SYDVKM. This CDR3 comprises 15 residues. CDR3 coding DNA: TGTGCCAGCAACCCCCACCAGACAGGGGTTCAGCCCCAGCATTTT. Translation: CASNPHQTGVQPQHF.

The gene calls are TRBV6-1 and TRBJ2-7; the D gene is possibly TRBD1 (7 bases). The germline V and J ends were trimmed by 11 bases and 3 bases, with 11 bases remaining between them. This CDR3 contains 11 residues. Germline assignment: CDR1 MNHNS and CDR2 SASEGT. The DNA of the CDR3 is TGTGCCGGAGGGGGCGGCTACGAGCAGTACTTC. Residues: CAGGGGYEQYF.

This chain connects TRBV7-6 to TRBJ1-4; no definite D call. The germline V gene has CDR1 SGHVS and CDR2 FNYEAQ. V was pared by 6 bases and J by 4 bases, with 9 bases between. The CDR3 is 13 residues long. In DNA form, the CDR3 reads TGTGCCAGCAGTCCGACCCTTAATGAAAAACTGTTTTTT. Amino acids: CASSPTLNEKLFF. The full variable domain, its missing parts supplied by reference TRBV7-6 and TRBJ1-4, is GAGVSQSPRYKVTKRGQDVALRCDPISGHVSLYWYRQALGQGPEFLTYFNYEAQQDKSGLPNDRFSAERPEGSISTLTIQRTEQRDSAMYRCASSPTLNEKLFFGSGTQLSVL.

The rearrangement joins TRBV27 to TRBJ2-7; possibly TRBD1 for D (6 bases). CDR1 and CDR2 from the germline V gene are MNHEY and SMNVEV (reference sequence). The CDR3 consists of 14 residues. V dropped 4 bases and J dropped 2 bases, with 12 bases sitting between them. CDR3 nucleotide sequence: TGTGCCAGCAGTTACAGGGTTCATGCCTACGAGCAGTACTTC. It is translated as CASSYRVHAYEQYF.